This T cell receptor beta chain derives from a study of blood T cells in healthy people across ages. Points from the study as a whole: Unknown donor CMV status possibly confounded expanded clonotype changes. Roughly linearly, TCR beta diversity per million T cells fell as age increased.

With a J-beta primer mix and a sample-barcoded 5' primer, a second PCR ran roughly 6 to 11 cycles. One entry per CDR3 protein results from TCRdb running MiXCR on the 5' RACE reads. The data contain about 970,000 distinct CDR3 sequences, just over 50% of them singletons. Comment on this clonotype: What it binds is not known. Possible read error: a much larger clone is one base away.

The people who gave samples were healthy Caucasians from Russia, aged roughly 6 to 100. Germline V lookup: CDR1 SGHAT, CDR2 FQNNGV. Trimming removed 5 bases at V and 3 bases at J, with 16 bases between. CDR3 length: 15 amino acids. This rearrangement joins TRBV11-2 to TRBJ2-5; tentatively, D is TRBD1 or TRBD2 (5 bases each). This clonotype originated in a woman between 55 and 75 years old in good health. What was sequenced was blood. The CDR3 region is CASSTQGRRKETQYF. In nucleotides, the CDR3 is TGTGCCAGCAGCACCCAGGGACGGCGGAAAGAGACCCAGTACTTC.